This TCR beta chain was identified during a study of Ad26.COV2.S vaccination and SARS-CoV-2 variants. General study findings and limits: The TCR-based breadth and depth measures might underestimate overall T cell responses. People who got the vaccine had more spike-specific TCR breadth than people who got placebo. After vaccination, reports described spike-specific CD8+ and CD4+ T cell responses as showing substantial breadth. The study found similar non-spike TCR breadth in vaccine and placebo recipients.

Generated by immunoSEQ multiplex PCR, the TCRdb table keeps only in-frame clones and is missing some. Altogether under 150,000 clones are present, roughly 85% being singletons, with the ten largest covering approximately 5%. Details on this clone: Antigen: not known.

The sample was peripheral blood, taken after recovery from COVID-19. The source of this sequence is a human donor who had recovered from COVID-19.

The CDR3 bases are TGTGCCACCGAAGGAGGGGGACCAAACACCATATATTTT. Translating gives CATEGGGPNTIYF. The chain employs TRBV28 and TRBJ1-3, with D perhaps TRBD1 (6 bases). Deletions cut 10 bases from V and 6 bases from J, with 16 bases between. The CDR3 spans 13 residues. Germline CDR1 is MDHEN and CDR2 is SYDVKM.